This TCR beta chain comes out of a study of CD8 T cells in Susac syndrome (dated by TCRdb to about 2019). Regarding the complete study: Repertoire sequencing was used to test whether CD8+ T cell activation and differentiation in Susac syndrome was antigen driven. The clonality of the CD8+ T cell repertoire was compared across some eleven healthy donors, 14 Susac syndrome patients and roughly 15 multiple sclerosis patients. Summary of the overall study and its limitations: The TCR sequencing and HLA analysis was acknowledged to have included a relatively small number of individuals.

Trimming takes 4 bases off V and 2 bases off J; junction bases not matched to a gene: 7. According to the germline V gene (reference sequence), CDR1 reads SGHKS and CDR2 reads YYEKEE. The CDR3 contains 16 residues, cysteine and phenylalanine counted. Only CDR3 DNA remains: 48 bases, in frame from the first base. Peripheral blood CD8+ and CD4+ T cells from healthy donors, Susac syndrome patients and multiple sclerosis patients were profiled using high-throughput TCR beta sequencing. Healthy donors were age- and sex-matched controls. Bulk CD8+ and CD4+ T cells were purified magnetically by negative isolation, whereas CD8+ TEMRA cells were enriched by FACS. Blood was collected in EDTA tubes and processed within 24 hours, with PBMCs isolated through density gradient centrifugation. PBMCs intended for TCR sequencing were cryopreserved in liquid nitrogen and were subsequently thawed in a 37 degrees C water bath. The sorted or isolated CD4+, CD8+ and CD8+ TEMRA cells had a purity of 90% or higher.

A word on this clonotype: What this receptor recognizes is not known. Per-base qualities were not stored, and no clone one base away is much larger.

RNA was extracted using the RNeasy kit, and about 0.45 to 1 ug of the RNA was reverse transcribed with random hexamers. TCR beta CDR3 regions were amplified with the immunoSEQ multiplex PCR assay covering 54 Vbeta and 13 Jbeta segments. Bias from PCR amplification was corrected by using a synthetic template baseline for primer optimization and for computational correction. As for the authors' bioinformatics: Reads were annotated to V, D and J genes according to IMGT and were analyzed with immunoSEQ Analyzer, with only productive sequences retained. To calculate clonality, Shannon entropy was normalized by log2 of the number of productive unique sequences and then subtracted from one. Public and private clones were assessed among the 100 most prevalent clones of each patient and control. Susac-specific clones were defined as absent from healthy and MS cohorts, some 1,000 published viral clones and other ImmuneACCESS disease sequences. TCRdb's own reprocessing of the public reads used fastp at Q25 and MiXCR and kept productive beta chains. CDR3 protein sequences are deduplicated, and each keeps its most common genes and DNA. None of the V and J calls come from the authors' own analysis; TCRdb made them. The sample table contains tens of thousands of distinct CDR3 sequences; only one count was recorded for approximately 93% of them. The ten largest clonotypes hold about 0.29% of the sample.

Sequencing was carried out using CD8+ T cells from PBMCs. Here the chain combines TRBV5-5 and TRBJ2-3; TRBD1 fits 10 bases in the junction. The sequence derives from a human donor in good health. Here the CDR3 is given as CASSHRDRGSTDTQYF. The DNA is TGTGCCAGCAGCCACCGGGACAGGGGTTCCACAGATACGCAGTATTTT.